This T cell receptor (beta chain) came from a study of T cell responses to AZD1222 COVID-19 vaccine (dated by TCRdb to the early 2020s). Regarding the complete study: AZD1222 recipients whose second dose came at about 4 weeks and those whose second dose came at about 12 weeks were combined into one group, since spike-specific TCR depth and breadth did not differ between the two schedules. Trial participants were enrolled by age into 18-55, 56-69 and 70-plus year subgroups, with 148, 28 and 57 TCR-sequenced participants respectively. A total of approximately 240 trial participants underwent TCR sequencing, of whom 200 to 220 had received two doses of AZD1222 and 26 had received two doses of the MenACWY control vaccine. Study-wide conclusions, independent of this receptor: Only a handful of AZD1222 recipients were SARS-CoV-2 seropositive at baseline, limiting conclusions about previously exposed vaccinees. Participants were mostly white British, with more females than males. The authors suggested clonal diversity may have been underestimated. CD4 TCRs associated with the vaccine covered the entire spike protein, and the dominant responses were in regions 160-218 and 743-854. Because no samples from the day 14 peak response were available, repertoires could be characterized only after the peak T cell response. Reportedly, close to half of the unique spike-specific TCRs recognized epitopes lying outside the regions that are mutated in the B.1.351 and B.1.1.7 variants. The 56-69-year group was small, and its depth increase did not reach significance, likely because of low power. A significant rise in spike-specific TCR breadth and depth was observed after two AZD1222 doses relative to day 0 and relative to MenACWY recipients.

Trimming removed 6 bases from V and 0 bases from J, leaving 16 bases between the germline ends. Taken from cysteine to phenylalanine, the CDR3 has 16 residues. Here the CDR3 DNA is all that survives: 48 bases in frame from base 1. The germline V gene provides CDR1 ENHRY and CDR2 SYGVKD. The CDR3 regions of human TCRbeta chains were subjected to immunosequencing. On the study's bioinformatics: TCRs in the repertoires were compared against a reference library of SARS-CoV-2-specific TCRs that had been generated with the MIRA antigen-specificity platform. Breadth was defined as the fraction of unique TCRs that were SARS-CoV-2-associated, and depth was defined as the fraction of total T cells that were SARS-CoV-2-associated. Using the MIRA data, every spike-specific TCR was mapped to the spike region that the TCR reacted to and assigned to either a CD4 or a CD8 class. Log10-transformed breadth and depth values were compared by one-way ANOVA with Sidak's multiple comparisons tests. TCRdb's version of the immuneACCESS table is confined to in-frame rearrangements and falls short of the full clone set. An unresolved V gene accounts for under half of the shortfall where checked; the remainder is of unknown origin. V and J calls and clone size are those listed in that table; D and trimming were worked out from the DNA. The sample table contains tens of thousands of clones; only one count was recorded for over 75% of them. The leading ten clones occupy 15% to 20% of the sample.

In the paper's terms, the time point label means: baseline before first vaccination. The vaccinee samples were drawn from two UK trials, COV001 and COV002, one of which was a single-blind randomized controlled phase 2/3 trial testing AZD1222 (ChAdOx1 nCoV-19) in healthy adults. For TCRbeta chain sequencing, PBMC samples were collected from trial participants at day 0 and at day 28 after the second dose. In regard to this clone: Its antigen is still unknown. Base qualities are missing; no much larger clone stands one base away.

Source: peripheral blood, taken on day 0 of AZD1222 vaccination. The clonotype was recovered from an adult in good health. The chain is encoded by TRBV10-3 joined to TRBJ2-3, and possibly TRBD2, on 5 matching bases. The CDR3 has the sequence CAIRIGLSTSTDTQYF. The DNA is as follows: TGTGCCATCAGGATTGGACTTTCGACTAGCACAGATACGCAGTATTTT.